A single count supports the clone carrying this T cell receptor (beta chain). Its antigen is undetermined. This entry belongs to a study of shared clonotypes between healthy human individuals. Naive CD8 cells lacked CD45RO, underwent positive selection for CCR7 and left out terminally differentiated effector memory CD45RA+ cells. The study drew its donors from healthy HIV-negative adults without recent acute infections or vaccinations. The donor cohort consisted entirely of Caucasian adults residing in Nashville, Tennessee. Profiled with immunoSEQ multiplex PCR; TCRdb holds only in-frame clones, not every one. The sample has around 2,000,000 clones, roughly 94% seen once; the top ten hold around 1%. The V segment lost 5 bases and the J segment 5 bases; nucleotides outside the gene matches: 4. Germline V gives CDR1 SNHLY, CDR2 FYNNEI. The CDR3 sequence is 14 residues long. Overall study findings and caveats: Represented genetic and exposure-history diversity was restricted by having few donors.

The rearrangement uses TRBV2 and TRBJ2-5; 11 bases map to TRBD1. The sequenced material came from naive CD8+ T cells sorted from blood. The TCR was taken from a man younger than 30 in good health. The CDR3 DNA is TGTGCCAGCAGTCCTGGACAGGGGGCTGAGACCCAGTACTTC. This gives the protein CASSPGQGAETQYF.